Here is one T cell receptor (beta chain) with its context. Here immunoSEQ multiplex PCR was the method, and the copy in TCRdb shows in-frame clones only, minus some. This table holds 280,000 or so clones, about 85% found once. The data were obtained in a study of blood T cell repertoires in COVID-19. Study-level background: T cells, B-cell-depleted T cells, or PBMCs supplied cDNA or gDNA.

This clonotype was sampled from a woman aged 45-65 years who had recovered from COVID-19. The sample consisted of PBMCs or T cells enriched from blood (not recorded which).

The CDR3: CATSREIFTGKGNIQYF. DNA of the CDR3: TGTGCCACCAGCAGAGAAATCTTCACGGGGAAGGGAAACATTCAGTACTTC. The rearrangement links TRBV15 to TRBJ2-4, with D possibly being TRBD2 (5 bases). Germline V gene sequence: CDR1 LNHNV, CDR2 YYDKDF (reference sequence). Trimming pared 0 bases from V and 6 bases from J, leaving 18 bases between. There are 17 residues in the CDR3.